These 8 T cell receptor beta chains were sequenced from one sample in a study of blood T cells in healthy people across ages. It was with a sample-barcoded 5' primer and a J-beta primer mix that a second PCR of roughly 7 to 12 cycles was run. TCRdb fed the 5' RACE reads into MiXCR, producing one record per CDR3 protein. This sample has approximately 810,000 distinct CDR3 sequences, with approximately 35% found just once. Specimen: blood. Receptors were obtained from a man between 18 and 29 years old in good health.

The genes are TRBV20-1 and TRBJ2-5; 8 bases line up with TRBD2. V was pared by 0 bases and J by 11 bases, with 17 bases of the junction left unmatched. The CDR3 sequence is 16 residues long. The germline gives CDR1 DFQATT, CDR2 SNEGSKA (reference sequence). CDR3 nucleotide sequence: TGCAGTGCTAGAGAATCTTGGGCTAGCGGGTACAATGAGCAGTACTTC. Its translation: CSARESWASGYNEQYF.

The genes are TRBV10-3 and TRBJ2-7, with 7 bases fitting TRBD1. V was clipped by 7 bases and J by 7 bases; unmatched bases: 10. The CDR3 has 13 residues. The germline V gene has CDR1 ENHRY and CDR2 SYGVKD. CDR3: CAITPTGTNEQYF. CDR3 DNA sequence: TGTGCCATCACCCCGACAGGGACCAATGAGCAGTACTTC.

There are a few counts of this clonotype. J is TRBJ2-5 and V is TRBV20-1; TRBD1 agrees at 11 bases. CDR3 length: 11 residues. Germline CDR1 reads DFQATT; CDR2 reads SNEGSKA (reference sequence). V was pared by 6 bases and J by 12 bases, with 6 bases of the junction left unmatched. This CDR3 reads CSAQDRGPEYF. The CDR3 DNA reads TGCAGTGCCCAGGACAGGGGGCCGGAGTACTTC.

The sample holds many counts of this clonotype. This chain joins TRBV20-1 and TRBJ1-2; tentative D call: TRBD1 (5 bases). The CDR3 runs 11 residues. CDR1 is DFQATT, CDR2 SNEGSKA, per germline (reference sequence). Trimming took 4 bases from V and 4 from J, leaving 7 bases between them. The CDR3 sequence is CSAIDSYGYTF. CDR3 DNA: TGCAGTGCTATAGACAGCTATGGCTACACCTTC.

This clonotype was detected only a few times. The V call is TRBV6-5, the J call TRBJ2-7; D gene ambiguous. Germline V lookup: CDR1 MNHEY, CDR2 SVGAGI. V lost 0 bases to trimming and J lost 6 bases, with 12 bases between them. The CDR3 totals 14 residues. This CDR3 reads CASSYSRVSGEQYF. CDR3 sequence (DNA): TGTGCCAGCAGTTACTCAAGGGTTTCTGGCGAGCAGTACTTC.

This clonotype was detected only a few times. Since a much larger clone is just one base distant, this may be a read error. The chain is built from TRBV15 and TRBJ2-1, with a tentative D call TRBD1 (6 bases). The J call could be wrong; TRBJ2-7 is a better fit for the DNA end. Germline CDR1 is LNHNV and CDR2 is YYDKDF (reference sequence). The CDR3 is 14 residues long. CDR3 sequence reads: CAIRGGPSHNEQYF. The DNA for the CDR3 is TGTGCCATCAGAGGGGGACCCTCCCACAATGAGCAGTACTTC.

The chain has TRBV12-5 and TRBJ1-2; TRBD1 might be the D (5 bases). The CDR3 runs to 13 residues. Germline V gene lookup returns CDR1 LGHNT and CDR2 FRNRAP. V lost 3 bases to trimming and J lost 6 bases, with 11 bases between them. The CDR3 loop reads CASGLRGVHGYTF. Here the CDR3 DNA reads TGTGCTAGTGGTTTAAGAGGGGTTCATGGCTACACCTTC.

The CDR3 region has the DNA TGCGCCAGCAGCCAACTACTAGCGGGGGGACCGAACACCGGGGAGCTGTTTTTT. Amino acid sequence: CASSQLLAGGPNTGELFF. This chain links TRBV4-1 with TRBJ2-2; the match to TRBD2 covers 12 bases. Germline-derived CDR1 and CDR2 are MGHRA and YSYEKL. With 2 bases clipped from V and 0 bases from J, the junction kept 4 bases outside the gene matches. This CDR3 region has 18 residues.